The following is a TCR beta chain sequence with its context. This specimen comes from a study of blood T cell repertoires in COVID-19. Study in general: Collection of acute and convalescent COVID-19 samples took place in the United States, Italy and Spain. The cDNA or gDNA used as material had been derived from T cells, B-cell-depleted T cells, or PBMCs.

Losses at the gene ends were 1 base for V and 9 bases for J; bases not matched to a gene: 13. The length of the CDR3 is 17 residues. Germline CDR1 is SGHTA and CDR2 is FQGNSA. Self-reported history from a screening survey and questionnaire set each donor's cohort. Libraries were prepared by immunoSEQ multiplex PCR; TCRdb keeps only in-frame clonotypes and omits some of them. The data contain approximately 140,000 clones, just under 85% of them singletons. Sample: PBMCs or T cells enriched from blood (not recorded which). This receptor was obtained from a woman in her forties or fifties with acute COVID-19. The V call is TRBV7-2, the J call TRBJ2-4, with 9 bases fitting TRBD1. The CDR3 region is CASSLGTTGGPLSIQYF. CDR3 bases: TGTGCCAGCAGCTTAGGGACAACAGGGGGCCCACTGAGCATTCAGTACTTC.